The entry below gives a single TCR beta chain sequence along with its context. Its antigen is currently unknown. The data originate from a study of immune evolution from preneoplasia to lung adenocarcinoma. Study results and limitations: Later-stage lesions appeared to have more T cells, more diversity, less clonality. Top clone frequencies peaked in normal lung, apparently declining through invasive adenocarcinoma.

H&E slides confirmed each diagnosis, reviewed by two pathologists independently. Nucleic acids came from premalignant or tumor cells enriched by macro-dissection. Using immunoSEQ multiplex PCR, the repertoire was profiled, and TCRdb retains in-frame clones only, with some absent. The sample gives roughly 35,000 clones, around 74% of which show up once; 6% to 7% is in the top ten. V was clipped by 5 bases and J by 1 base; unmatched bases: 2. Germline CDR1 reads GTSNPN; CDR2 reads SVGIG (reference sequence). The CDR3 consists of 13 residues. The receptor was derived from a person between 55 and 69 years old with lung adenocarcinoma. The sequencing sample was made of FFPE invasive lung adenocarcinoma tissue. The V and J genes are TRBV30 and TRBJ1-5; 7 nucleotides match TRBD1. The CDR3 DNA sequence: TGTGCCTGGGCGGGACAGAGCAATCAGCCCCAGCATTTT. This encodes CAWAGQSNQPQHF.